This is a list of T cell receptor beta chains from one sample in a study of Graves' ophthalmopathy and Graves' hyperthyroidism. One entry per CDR3 protein, called by TCRdb with MiXCR from the multiplex PCR reads. The profile shows roughly 220,000 distinct CDR3 sequences, approximately 42% of them singletons. The sequencing input was peripheral blood. All receptors come from an adult man with Graves' ophthalmopathy. Each CDR3 is given with its conserved first and last residue. D genes are given only for firm matches. Only part of the rows carry a size: once, few, many, or a class if the clone is expanded.

clone_size,j_call,v_call,d_call,cdr3_aa,cdr3_nt
-,TRBJ2-7,TRBV6-2/TRBV6-3,TRBD1,CASSSGQLTTYEQYF,TGTGCCAGCAGTTCGGGACAGTTGACAACCTACGAGCAGTACTTC
few,TRBJ2-2,TRBV7-2,-,CAKRLLTSGELFF,TGTGCCAAGAGGCTCCTGACGTCCGGGGAGCTGTTTTTT
many,TRBJ1-2,TRBV9,-,CASSVDSARYGYTF,TGTGCCAGCAGCGTCGACAGCGCGAGGTATGGCTACACCTTC
-,TRBJ1-1,TRBV7-9,-,CASSGGGGTEAFF,TGTGCCAGCAGCGGGGGGGGTGGCACTGAAGCTTTCTTT
-,TRBJ2-2,TRBV24-1,-,CACSRGWPDTGELFF,TGTGCCTGCTCCCGGGGGTGGCCTGACACCGGGGAGCTGTTTTTT
-,TRBJ1-5,TRBV7-9,-,CASNPLDDGHNQPQHF,TGTGCCAGCAACCCCTTGGACGATGGGCACAATCAGCCCCAGCATTTT
-,TRBJ1-5,TRBV19,TRBD1,CASSPWDRENQPQHF,TGTGCCAGTAGCCCCTGGGACAGGGAAAATCAGCCCCAGCATTTT
-,TRBJ2-5,TRBV12-3/TRBV12-4,TRBD2,CASSWTSGGAETQYF,TGTGCCAGCAGTTGGACTAGCGGGGGGGCGGAGACCCAGTACTTC
few,TRBJ2-5,TRBV7-8,-,CASTLAPYQETQYF,TGTGCCAGCACCTTAGCCCCATACCAAGAGACCCAGTACTTC
-,TRBJ2-1,TRBV24-1,TRBD2,CATSDPGLAGSEQFF,TGTGCCACCAGTGACCCGGGACTAGCGGGAAGTGAGCAGTTCTTC
-,TRBJ1-1,TRBV24-1,-,CATSVEGLEAFF,TGTGCCACCAGTGTTGAGGGTCTGGAAGCTTTCTTT
-,TRBJ1-1,TRBV9,TRBD1,CASSPMAQGGTEAFF,TGTGCCAGCAGTCCGATGGCCCAGGGGGGCACTGAAGCTTTCTTT
many,TRBJ2-7,TRBV10-3,TRBD2,CAIRTSGTLDEQYF,TGTGCCATCAGGACCAGCGGGACCCTCGACGAGCAGTACTTC
-,TRBJ2-2,TRBV12-3/TRBV12-4,-,CASSLSGGELFF,TGTGCCAGCAGTTTAAGCGGCGGGGAGCTGTTTTTT
few,TRBJ1-5,TRBV12-3/TRBV12-4,-,CASSLGKDGTNQPQHF,TGTGCCAGCAGTTTAGGCAAGGACGGAACGAATCAGCCCCAGCATTTT
-,TRBJ2-7,TRBV6-5,-,CASSYFGSIYEQYF,TGTGCCAGCAGTTACTTTGGCAGTATCTACGAGCAGTACTTC
-,TRBJ2-7,TRBV4-1,TRBD1,CASSPQDRPGEQYF,TGCGCCAGCAGCCCCCAGGACAGGCCGGGGGAGCAGTACTTC
-,TRBJ2-7,TRBV7-3,TRBD1,CASRFWTGTGVREQYF,TGTGCCAGCAGGTTCTGGACCGGGACAGGGGTGAGGGAGCAGTACTTC
few,TRBJ1-2,TRBV29-1,TRBD1,CSADRAGDGYTF,TGCAGCGCCGACAGGGCTGGGGATGGCTACACCTTC
-,TRBJ2-7,TRBV19,TRBD1,CASRKRQGQTYEQYF,TGTGCCAGTAGAAAGAGACAGGGCCAGACCTACGAGCAGTACTTC
once,TRBJ2-5,TRBV12-3/TRBV12-4,TRBD2,CASSYGLAVYNEQYF,TGTGCCAGCAGCTACGGACTAGCGGTGTACAATGAGCAGTACTTC
few,TRBJ2-5,TRBV7-2,-,CASSLRGDLGTQYF,TGTGCCAGCAGCTTAAGAGGGGATCTGGGGACCCAGTACTTC